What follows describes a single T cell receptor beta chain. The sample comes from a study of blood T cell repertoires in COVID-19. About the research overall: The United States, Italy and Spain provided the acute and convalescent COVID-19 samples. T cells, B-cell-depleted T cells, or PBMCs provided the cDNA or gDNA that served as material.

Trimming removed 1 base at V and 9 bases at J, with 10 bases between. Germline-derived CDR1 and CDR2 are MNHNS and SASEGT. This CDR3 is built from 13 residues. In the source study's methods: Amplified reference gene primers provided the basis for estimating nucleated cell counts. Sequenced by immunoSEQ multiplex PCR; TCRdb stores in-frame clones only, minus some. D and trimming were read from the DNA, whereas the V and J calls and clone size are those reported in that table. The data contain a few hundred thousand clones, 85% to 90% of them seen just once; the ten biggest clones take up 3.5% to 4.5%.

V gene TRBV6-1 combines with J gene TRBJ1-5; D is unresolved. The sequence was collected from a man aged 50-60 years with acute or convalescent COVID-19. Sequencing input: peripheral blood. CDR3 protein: CASSEDGVGPQHF. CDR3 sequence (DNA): TGTGCCAGCAGTGAAGACGGAGTAGGGCCCCAGCATTTT.